Below, 7 T cell receptor beta chains from the same sample are listed, as sequenced in a study of Ad26.COV2.S vaccination and SARS-CoV-2 variants. Documented treatment: 15 to 20 received Ad26.COV2.S at low or high dose, single or two shots; several received placebo; per-sample allocation not given. The investigators took samples on day 63 after the first vaccine or placebo injection. This table comes from immunoSEQ multiplex PCR, and its TCRdb copy is limited to in-frame clones, with some not included. This sample carries about 680,000 clones, about 89% of them seen once, and the ten largest clones take approximately 1.5%. Sequences were derived from peripheral blood, sampled in a trial of Ad26.COV2.S vaccine versus placebo. The source is a person between 18 and 65 years old who received the Ad26.COV2.S COVID-19 vaccine or a placebo.

The chain carries TRBV11-1 and TRBJ2-3, with 7 bases matching TRBD1. The germline gives CDR1 SGHAT, CDR2 FQDESV (reference sequence). The junction had 7 bases not matched to a gene; V was cut back by 5 bases and J by 2 bases. The length of the CDR3 is 15 residues. The CDR3 nucleotides are TGTGCCAGCAGCCCGGGGACAGTCTACACAGATACGCAGTATTTT. Protein product: CASSPGTVYTDTQYF.

The rearrangement links TRBV10-2 to TRBJ1-5, with a tentative D call TRBD1 (5 bases). CDR1 is WSHSY, CDR2 SAAADI, per germline. The CDR3 length is 15 residues. Trimming left V 2 bases short and J 7 bases short, with 15 bases between. The CDR3 spells CASSENTGTGQPQHF. The CDR3 DNA reads TGCGCCAGCAGTGAGAACACAGGAACGGGGCAGCCCCAGCATTTT.

The CDR3 DNA follows: TGTGCCAGCAGCCTGGACCCCGGGACTCTATACGAGCAGTACTTC. Translating it yields CASSLDPGTLYEQYF. The chain has TRBV5-5 and TRBJ2-7; TRBD2 might be the D (6 bases). Germline CDR1 and CDR2: SGHKS and YYEKEE (reference sequence). The CDR3 runs to 15 residues. V dropped 4 bases and J dropped 4 bases, with 18 bases sitting between them.

The J gene is TRBJ1-1, the V gene TRBV30; D is unresolved. The V end lost 1 base, the J end lost 7 bases, and 16 bases lay between the germline ends. The germline V gene encodes CDR1 GTSNPN and CDR2 SVGIG (reference sequence). The CDR3 has 14 amino acids. DNA for the CDR3: TGTGCCTGGAGTGAAATTAAGAGGACCGTTGAAGCTTTCTTT. Its translation is CAWSEIKRTVEAFF.

This CDR3 reads CASSTEAGWGTGELFF. In DNA form, the CDR3 reads TGTGCCAGCAGCACCGAGGCCGGATGGGGCACCGGGGAGCTGTTTTTT. This chain uses TRBV5-6 with TRBJ2-2; D remains unclear. Trimming stripped 4 bases from V and 4 bases from J, with 17 bases between. CDR1 is SGHDT, CDR2 YYEEEE, per germline. The CDR3 has 16 amino acids. The complete variable domain, with remaining parts taken from reference TRBV5-6 and TRBJ2-2, reads DAGVTQSPTHLIKTRGQQVTLRCSPKSGHDTVSWYQQALGQGPQFIFQYYEEEERQRGNFPDRFSGHQFPNYSSELNVNALLLGDSALYLCASSTEAGWGTGELFFGEGSRLTVL.

The chain employs TRBV6-1 and TRBJ1-3; D not resolved. Germline CDR1 and CDR2: MNHNS and SASEGT. This CDR3 contains 16 residues. The V and J ends lost 2 bases and 7 bases respectively, with 18 bases between them. The CDR3 loop reads CASSEYGTDLSNTIYF. The CDR3 DNA reads TGTGCCAGCAGTGAATATGGCACCGACCTGTCGAACACCATATATTTT.

This chain links TRBV7-9 with TRBJ2-7, with unresolved D. The CDR3 spans 15 residues. Germline values: CDR1 SEHNR, CDR2 FQNEAQ (reference sequence). V shed 2 bases and J shed 3 bases, with 14 bases lying between them. The CDR3: CASSLLGLGYYEQYF. As DNA, the CDR3 is TGTGCCAGCAGCTTATTAGGCCTAGGGTACTACGAGCAGTACTTC.